The 19 T cell receptor beta chains in this list originate from one sample, sequenced in a study of CD8 T cell repertoires and HIV-1 epitope variants (TCRdb year 2020). These receptors have no known antigen. Library preparation employed the immunoSEQ multiplex PCR assay. The table was pulled from immuneACCESS by TCRdb, which kept in-frame rearrangements only. Such tables lose some clones; where checked, under half of the loss comes from unresolved V genes, and the rest has no known cause. Recorded for this sample are approximately 5,400 clones; around three fifths of them occurred a single time. Together, the top ten hold 40% to 45% of the sample. Sequenced material: cultured CD8+ T cells derived from PBMCs. Every receptor here comes from a male donor with HIV.

The chain has TRBV9 and TRBJ2-7; 8 bases fit TRBD1. Germline V lookup: CDR1 SGDLS, CDR2 YYNGEE. V trimming: 3 bases; J trimming: 4 bases; junction bases outside the gene matches: 9. This CDR3 is 15 amino acids long. The CDR3 DNA reads TGTGCCAGCAGCGCCGCCGGGACAGGTCTTTACGAGCAGTACTTC. This sequence encodes CASSAAGTGLYEQYF.

The rearrangement links TRBV28 to TRBJ2-3; tentatively, D is TRBD2 (6 bases). CDR3 size: 14 residues. Germline lookup yields CDR1 MDHEN and CDR2 SYDVKM. Trimming pared 1 base from V and 6 bases from J, leaving 11 bases between. The chain's CDR3 is CASSLLGGMDTQYF. In nucleotides, the CDR3 is TGTGCCAGCAGTTTATTGGGGGGAATGGATACGCAGTATTTT.

The V and J genes are TRBV6-5 and TRBJ2-1; no firm D call. The CDR3 consists of 13 residues. The germline CDR1 and CDR2 sequences are MNHEY and SVGAGI. The ends were cut back, 2 bases at V and 0 bases at J, with 2 bases in the middle. CDR3 in DNA: TGTGCCAGCAGTTACGACTCCTACAATGAGCAGTTCTTC. The encoded protein is CASSYDSYNEQFF.

The chain employs TRBV5-1 and TRBJ2-7; 15 bases agree with TRBD2. The CDR3 is 20 amino acids. Germline V gene lookup returns CDR1 SGHRS and CDR2 YFSETQ. V shed 5 bases, J shed 0 bases, and the junction held 15 bases outside the gene matches. The CDR3 loop reads CASSKVTGTSGGLGSYEQYF. CDR3 nucleotides: TGCGCCAGCAGTAAGGTAACCGGGACTAGCGGGGGGCTTGGCTCCTACGAGCAGTACTTC.

The V gene is TRBV4-1, the J gene TRBJ2-1; 9 bases fit TRBD2. J gave up 4 bases and V 0 bases, and 7 bases lay outside the gene matches. CDR1 and CDR2 from the germline V gene are MGHRA and YSYEKL. This CDR3 has 17 amino acids. The CDR3 DNA reads as TGCGCCAGCAGCCAAGACCGCCCTAGCGGGGTTTACAATGAGCAGTTCTTC. Residues: CASSQDRPSGVYNEQFF.

Judged by abundance, this clone is medium-sized. This chain links TRBV5-6 with TRBJ1-2; 11 nucleotides match TRBD1. From germline, CDR1 is SGHDT and CDR2 YYEEEE. V lost 4 bases to trimming and J lost 3 bases; unmatched junction nucleotides: 5. The CDR3 is made up of 15 amino acids. As DNA, the CDR3 is TGTGCCAGCAGCCCGGGACAGGGGGTCGACTATGGCTACACCTTC. It translates to CASSPGQGVDYGYTF. Full variable domain (rest looked up from reference TRBV5-6 and TRBJ1-2): DAGVTQSPTHLIKTRGQQVTLRCSPKSGHDTVSWYQQALGQGPQFIFQYYEEEERQRGNFPDRFSGHQFPNYSSELNVNALLLGDSALYLCASSPGQGVDYGYTFGSGTRLTVV.

This rearrangement joins TRBV19 to TRBJ1-3; D gene uncertain. V was trimmed by 1 base and J by 0 bases, leaving 4 bases between them. This CDR3 has 14 residues. Looked up from germline, CDR1 is LNHDA and CDR2 is SQIVND (reference sequence). As DNA, the CDR3 is TGTGCCAGTAGTATAGGATCCTCTGGAAACACCATATATTTT. This sequence encodes CASSIGSSGNTIYF.

This chain joins TRBV7-9 and TRBJ1-1; TRBD1 might be the D (5 bases). The length of the CDR3 is 16 residues. V shed 5 bases and J shed 1 base, with 17 bases lying between them. Germline lookup yields CDR1 SEHNR and CDR2 FQNEAQ (reference sequence). CDR3 DNA: TGTGCCAGCAGCCGGGTCCTTGGGGGACCGAACACTGAAGCTTTCTTT. This translates into CASSRVLGGPNTEAFF.

This chain connects TRBV5-4 to TRBJ2-5; D gene unclear. CDR1 and CDR2 from the germline V gene are SGHNT and YYREEE (reference sequence). The CDR3 totals 14 residues. Trimming pared 2 bases from V and 2 bases from J, leaving 10 bases between. The CDR3 bases are TGTGCCAGCAGCTTCCTAACACCTCAAGAGACCCAGTACTTC. Translating it yields CASSFLTPQETQYF.

The chain is built from TRBV19 and TRBJ2-5; 10 bases match TRBD2. The DNA end lines up better with TRBJ2-7; the J call may be wrong. The CDR3 totals 16 residues. Germline lookup yields CDR1 LNHDA and CDR2 SQIVND (reference sequence). The CDR3 here is CASSIDLTSGVYEQYF. The CDR3 nucleotides are TGTGCCAGTAGTATCGACTTAACTAGCGGGGTATACGAGCAGTACTTC.

The genes are TRBV13 and TRBJ2-7, with D perhaps matching TRBD2 (6 bases). The CDR3 has 16 amino acids. V lost 2 bases, J lost 2 bases, and 16 bases lay in between. Germline V gives CDR1 PRHDT, CDR2 FYEKMQ (reference sequence). The CDR3 DNA reads TGTGCCAGCAGCTTAACCTCAGGGACTTTCGCCTACGAGCAGTACTTC. It translates to CASSLTSGTFAYEQYF.

The chain links TRBV5-6 to TRBJ2-5; the D is unclear. The germline V gene encodes CDR1 SGHDT and CDR2 YYEEEE. The CDR3 runs 12 residues. The V end lost 4 bases, the J end lost 2 bases, and 6 bases lay between the germline ends. In DNA, the CDR3 is TGTGCCAGCAGCCCTTGGCAAGAGACCCAGTACTTC. Its protein is CASSPWQETQYF.

The V gene is TRBV28, the J gene TRBJ1-2, with 11 bases fitting TRBD1. The CDR3 length is 14 residues. V gave up 3 bases and J gave up 4 bases; unmatched junction bases: 1. Germline V lookup: CDR1 MDHEN, CDR2 SYDVKM. The CDR3 coding sequence is TGTGCCAGCAGTTTTGGGACAGGGGGCTATGGCTACACCTTC. Its protein product is CASSFGTGGYGYTF.

The chain uses TRBV9 and TRBJ1-1, with a tentative D call TRBD1 (6 bases). V dropped 0 bases and J dropped 6 bases, with 9 bases sitting between them. Germline CDR1 and CDR2: SGDLS and YYNGEE. This CDR3 comprises 13 residues. The DNA of the CDR3 is TGTGCCAGCAGCGTAGACAGGGCGGCTGAAGCTTTCTTT. Amino acid sequence: CASSVDRAAEAFF.

The chain has TRBV5-1 and TRBJ1-6; D perhaps matches TRBD1 (6 bases). V was pared by 0 bases and J by 9 bases, with 10 bases between. This CDR3 is built from 14 residues. The germline V gene encodes CDR1 SGHRS and CDR2 YFSETQ. In DNA form, the CDR3 reads TGCGCCAGCAGCTTGGACAGGGCCACTTCACCCCTCCACTTT. Its protein is CASSLDRATSPLHF.

This clone was observed a handful of times. A read error may produce the germline difference seen at one junction end. V usage is TRBV5-4 and J usage is TRBJ1-2; D is uncertain. The germline V gene has CDR1 SGHNT and CDR2 YYREEE (reference sequence). This CDR3 spans 16 amino acids. CDR3 sequence: CASSQDPVELDYGYTF. CDR3 coding DNA: TGCGCCAGCAGCCAAGATCCCGTCGAACTCGACTATGGCTACACCTTC.

The gene calls are TRBV7-3 and TRBJ1-1; D is possibly TRBD1 (5 bases). This CDR3 contains 13 residues. Germline CDR1 and CDR2: SGHTA and FQGTGA. The V end was cut by 4 bases, the J end by 7 bases, with 13 bases between. CDR3 sequence (DNA): TGTGCCAGCAGCTCCAACCGACAGCTTGAAGCTTTCTTT. Its translation is CASSSNRQLEAFF.

The J gene is TRBJ2-7, the V gene TRBV28, with a weak D call TRBD2 (5 bases). V was clipped by 1 base and J by 5 bases, with 6 bases between them. The CDR3 runs 12 residues. CDR1 and CDR2 from the germline V gene are MDHEN and SYDVKM. The CDR3 coding sequence is TGTGCCAGCAGTTTATCGGGAAACGAGCAGTACTTC. Translating it yields CASSLSGNEQYF.

The V call is TRBV5-6, the J call TRBJ2-1, with 11 nucleotides matching TRBD2. J lost 4 bases, V lost 2 bases, and 8 bases had no gene match. CDR3 size: 17 residues. From germline, CDR1 is SGHDT and CDR2 YYEEEE. CDR3 protein: CASSFGQTSGIYNEQFF. CDR3 sequence (DNA): TGTGCCAGCAGCTTTGGGCAGACTAGCGGGATTTACAATGAGCAGTTCTTC.